This entry lists 17 T cell receptor beta chains sequenced from one sample in a study of OX40 agonist ivuxolimab in advanced cancers. TCRdb keeps only in-frame clones here, not all; method: immunoSEQ multiplex PCR. The data show 35,000 to 55,000 clones, with roughly 80% seen just once and 6.5% to 8% held by the top ten. Source: CD4+ or CD8+ T cells sorted from blood, taken in a trial of the OX40 agonist ivuxolimab. These receptors all stem from an adult with an advanced solid tumor such as melanoma, head and neck, liver or kidney cancer.

The chain carries TRBV29-1 and TRBJ1-5; TRBD1 aligns across 9 bases. Trimming took 5 bases from V and 4 from J; bases not matched to a gene: 3. The CDR3 has 13 residues. CDR1 and CDR2 from the germline V gene are SQVTM and ANQGSEA. CDR3 amino acids: CSVSDRGNQPQHF. The CDR3 coding sequence is TGCAGCGTTTCCGACAGGGGGAATCAGCCCCAGCATTTT.

V usage is TRBV14 and J usage is TRBJ2-1, with 7 nucleotides matching TRBD2. The CDR3 contains 16 residues. The germline CDR1 and CDR2 sequences are SGHDN and FVKESK. V shed 5 bases and J 0 bases; nucleotides not matched to a gene: 7. CDR3 sequence: CASSLQRDNSYNEQFF. CDR3 bases: TGTGCCAGCAGCTTGCAGCGGGATAACTCCTACAATGAGCAGTTCTTC.

V is TRBV25-1 and J is TRBJ1-6; no clear D gene. Germline V gene lookup returns CDR1 MGHDK and CDR2 SYGVNS. V was cut by 5 bases and J by 8 bases, with 10 bases left in between. CDR3 length: 13 amino acids. The CDR3 protein is CASSLYSDSPLHF. Written as DNA, the CDR3 is TGTGCCAGCAGTCTCTACAGTGATTCACCCCTCCACTTT.

V and J are TRBV7-8 and TRBJ2-7; 9 bases fit TRBD2. Trimming took 7 bases from V and 6 from J; bases not matched to a gene: 10. Germline V gene lookup returns CDR1 SGHVS and CDR2 FQNEAQ. The CDR3 consists of 14 residues. The CDR3: CASNHWREGREQYF. Written as DNA, the CDR3 is TGTGCCAGCAACCACTGGCGGGAGGGCCGCGAGCAGTACTTC. The complete variable domain, with remaining parts taken from reference TRBV7-8 and TRBJ2-7, reads GAGVSQSPRYKVAKRGQDVALRCDPISGHVSLFWYQQALGQGPEFLTYFQNEAQLDKSGLPSDRFFAERPEGSVSTLKIQRTQQEDSAVYLCASNHWREGREQYFGPGTRLTVT.

The gene calls are TRBV5-1 and TRBJ2-5; 8 bases agree with TRBD2. V lost 0 bases and J lost 2; bases outside the gene matches: 3. CDR1 SGHRS and CDR2 YFSETQ come from the germline V gene. The CDR3 extends over 15 amino acids. This chain's CDR3 is CASSLELAVQETQYF. The CDR3 bases are TGCGCCAGCAGCTTGGAACTAGCGGTTCAAGAGACCCAGTACTTC.

This chain uses TRBV5-4 with TRBJ2-2; 7 nucleotides agree with TRBD1. The CDR3 length is 14 residues. Germline CDR1 reads SGHNT; CDR2 reads YYREEE (reference sequence). Germline trimming cut 0 bases from V and 6 bases from J; bases unmatched to any gene: 2. CDR3 bases: TGTGCCAGCAGCTTGGGACAGGGTCCCGGGGAGCTGTTTTTT. Protein: CASSLGQGPGELFF.

V is TRBV7-2 and J is TRBJ2-3, with 10 bases matching TRBD2. Per germline, CDR1 SGHTA and CDR2 FQGNSA. The length of the CDR3 is 16 residues. The ends lost 2 bases at V and 1 base at J; junction bases unmatched: 3. The CDR3 here is CASSLLAGVGTDTQYF. DNA for the CDR3: TGTGCCAGCAGCTTACTAGCGGGAGTGGGCACAGATACGCAGTATTTT. The full variable domain, with the rest looked up from reference TRBV7-2 and TRBJ2-3, is GAGVSQSPSNKVTEKGKDVELRCDPISGHTALYWYRQSLGQGLEFLIYFQGNSAPDKSGLPSDRFSAERTGGSVSTLTIQRTQQEDSAVYLCASSLLAGVGTDTQYFGPGTRLTVL.

This sequence joins TRBV5-1 and TRBJ1-1; D is unresolved. The ends were cut back, 4 bases at V and 1 base at J, with 14 bases in the middle. The CDR3 loop spans 15 amino acids. Germline assignment: CDR1 SGHRS and CDR2 YFSETQ. Here the CDR3 DNA reads TGCGCCAGCAGCCTGGAGAGTACCGGGAACACTGAAGCTTTCTTT. Translation: CASSLESTGNTEAFF.

This rearrangement joins TRBV6-1 to TRBJ1-2, with a tentative D call TRBD1 (5 bases). Trimming cost V 3 bases and J 4 bases, with 12 bases left between them. Germline lookup yields CDR1 MNHNS and CDR2 SASEGT. The CDR3 runs 14 residues. The CDR3 reads CASSEAGRFYGYTF. The CDR3 DNA sequence: TGTGCCAGCAGTGAGGCAGGGAGATTCTATGGCTACACCTTC.

The gene calls are TRBV19 and TRBJ1-5; no clear D gene. This CDR3 region has 15 residues. The V gene lost 1 base and the J gene lost 0 bases, with 7 bases spanning the gap. CDR1 is LNHDA and CDR2 is SQIVND in the germline V gene (reference sequence). In DNA form, the CDR3 reads TGTGCCAGTAGTATAGGGTCCTATAGCAATCAGCCCCAGCATTTT. Translation gives CASSIGSYSNQPQHF. The full variable domain, completed using reference TRBV19 and TRBJ1-5, is DGGITQSPKYLFRKEGQNVTLSCEQNLNHDAMYWYRQDPGQGLRLIYYSQIVNDFQKGDIAEGYSVSREKKESFPLTVTSAQKNPTAFYLCASSIGSYSNQPQHFGDGTRLSIL.

CDR3 sequence: CASSVDISPLHF. Here the CDR3 DNA reads TGCGCCAGCAGCGTAGACATTTCACCCCTCCACTTT. The V gene is TRBV5-1, the J gene TRBJ1-6; unclear D gene. CDR3 size: 12 residues. V gave up 4 bases and J gave up 9 bases, with 8 bases separating them. CDR1 is SGHRS, CDR2 YFSETQ, per germline.

This clone has more than one count but fewer than ten. The rearrangement uses TRBV27 and TRBJ1-2, with 8 bases aligning to TRBD1. Trimming at V came to 5 bases and at J to 7 bases, leaving 9 bases not matched to a gene. The CDR3 is 14 residues long. Per the germline V gene, CDR1 is MNHEY and CDR2 is SMNVEV (reference sequence). The CDR3 coding sequence is TGTGCCAGCAGTCCCATAGGACAGGGTGTTGGCTACACCTTC. Its protein is CASSPIGQGVGYTF.

This chain joins TRBV14 and TRBJ2-7; the D gene could be TRBD1 or TRBD2 (6 bases each). This CDR3 region has 21 residues. Between the trimmed V and J ends, which lost 4 bases and 3 bases, there was a span of 34 bases. Germline V gene lookup returns CDR1 SGHDN and CDR2 FVKESK. The CDR3 DNA follows: TGTGCCAGCAGCCTTGGGGACGCAGAAGAAAAGGGGGAGGATACCCTCTACGAGCAGTACTTC. As protein: CASSLGDAEEKGEDTLYEQYF.

This clone has just a few counts. The rearrangement joins TRBV5-1 to TRBJ2-3, with a weak D call TRBD1 (6 bases). This CDR3 spans 19 amino acids. Germline CDR1 reads SGHRS; CDR2 reads YFSETQ. The V end was cut by 3 bases, the J end by 2 bases, with 25 bases between. Written as DNA, the CDR3 is TGCGCCAGCAGCTCCCTGAACTTAACAGGGATGGGGCTCACAGATACGCAGTATTTT. Its protein product is CASSSLNLTGMGLTDTQYF.

This clone was detected only a few times. The rearrangement joins TRBV27 to TRBJ2-7, with 7 bases matching TRBD1. Losses at the gene ends were 1 base for V and 2 bases for J; bases not matched to a gene: 11. Germline-derived CDR1 and CDR2 are MNHEY and SMNVEV (reference sequence). The CDR3 runs 17 residues. The CDR3 DNA is TGTGCCAGCAGTTTATACCCTCCACAGGGGCAAACCTACGAGCAGTACTTC. It encodes CASSLYPPQGQTYEQYF.

This chain joins TRBV4-3 and TRBJ2-7; D is perhaps TRBD2 (7 bases). Germline V lookup: CDR1 LGHNA, CDR2 YSLEER. The CDR3 consists of 14 residues. V lost 0 bases and J 6 bases, leaving 12 bases between the germline ends. CDR3 loop: CASSQDWGGREQYF. CDR3 bases: TGCGCCAGCAGCCAAGATTGGGGGGGCCGCGAGCAGTACTTC.

This clone has just a few counts. The chain couples TRBV7-9 to TRBJ2-1; 16 nucleotides line up with TRBD2. The ends lost 5 bases at V and 8 bases at J; junction bases unmatched: 3. This CDR3 region has 15 residues. CDR1 SEHNR and CDR2 FQNEAQ come from the germline V gene (reference sequence). CDR3 in amino acids: CASSPGTSGRDEQFF. CDR3 bases: TGTGCCAGCAGCCCAGGGACTAGCGGGAGGGATGAGCAGTTCTTC.